A selection of T cell receptor beta chains follows, all from one sample in a study of blood T cell repertoires in COVID-19. Measured with immunoSEQ multiplex PCR; TCRdb has only the in-frame clones, and not every one. The sample includes under 55,000 clones, under 95% of them seen just once. The sequenced sample consisted of peripheral blood. The receptors come from a human donor in a cohort sampled during active COVID-19. Each CDR3 is given with its conserved first and last residue. A D gene is named only where the DNA matches it firmly. Expanded clones are given a class, and other clones once, few, many or no size at all.

TRBV7-6	TRBJ2-7	NA	13	NA	CASSLALTGEQYF	TGTGCCAGCAGCTTAGCGTTGACGGGCGAGCAGTACTTC
TRBV9	TRBJ2-3	NA	16	TRBD2	CASSDQAGGPSDTQYF	TGTGCCAGCAGCGACCAAGCGGGAGGGCCTTCAGATACGCAGTATTTT
TRBV6-5	TRBJ1-1	NA	14	NA	CASSLRGANTEAFF	TGTGCCAGCAGCCTCCGGGGGGCCAACACTGAAGCTTTCTTT
TRBV6-6	TRBJ2-2	NA	14	NA	CACLWTGSPGELFF	TGTGCCTGCCTATGGACCGGGAGCCCCGGGGAGCTGTTTTTT
TRBV12-5	TRBJ2-5	NA	16	TRBD1	CASGLGYDRGPETQYF	TGTGCTAGTGGTTTGGGATACGACAGGGGGCCAGAGACCCAGTACTTC
TRBV6-5	TRBJ1-2	NA	14	TRBD1	CASSPTGGDYGYTF	TGTGCCAGCAGTCCGACAGGGGGGGACTATGGCTACACCTTC
TRBV30	TRBJ1-2	NA	15	NA	CAWSVLGPMAYGYTF	TGTGCCTGGAGTGTTTTGGGCCCGATGGCCTATGGCTACACCTTC
TRBV28	TRBJ1-2	NA	14	TRBD1	CASSPDRGLAGYTF	TGTGCCAGCAGCCCCGACAGGGGGCTCGCTGGCTACACCTTC
TRBV5-6	TRBJ2-7	NA	15	TRBD2	CASSLSTSGIYEQYF	TGTGCCAGCAGCTTGAGCACTAGCGGGATCTACGAGCAGTACTTC
TRBV3-1/TRBV3-2	TRBJ1-1	once	15	NA	CASSGFGVSGTEAFF	TGTGCCAGCAGCGGATTCGGGGTATCGGGGACTGAAGCTTTCTTT
TRBV7-9	TRBJ1-1	NA	16	NA	CASSPPQALMNTEAFF	TGTGCCAGCAGCCCCCCCCAGGCTCTCATGAACACTGAAGCTTTCTTT
TRBV28	TRBJ2-7	NA	13	NA	CASSLGTMGEQYF	TGTGCCAGCAGTTTAGGGACAATGGGCGAGCAGTACTTC
TRBV15	TRBJ1-2	NA	13	NA	CATSRVARNGYTF	TGTGCCACCAGCAGAGTTGCGCGTAATGGCTACACCTTC
TRBV28	TRBJ2-1	NA	14	NA	CASSPHNKDNEQFF	TGTGCCAGCAGTCCCCACAACAAAGACAATGAGCAGTTCTTC
TRBV11-3	TRBJ2-5	NA	15	NA	CASSLAGTSSETQYF	TGTGCCAGCAGCTTAGCCGGGACTTCGTCGGAGACCCAGTACTTC
TRBV7-6	TRBJ2-2	NA	17	TRBD1	CASSPSGQASNTGELFF	TGTGCCAGCAGCCCCTCGGGACAGGCCTCGAACACCGGGGAGCTGTTTTTT
TRBV28	TRBJ2-7	NA	15	TRBD1	CASSSRDRVTYEQYF	TGTGCCAGCAGCTCCCGGGACAGGGTAACCTACGAGCAGTACTTC
TRBV27	TRBJ1-6	NA	13	NA	CASSLYAGSPLHF	TGTGCCAGCAGTTTATATGCCGGGAGCCCCCTCCACTTT
TRBV2	TRBJ2-3	NA	17	TRBD2	CASSGPSGRAASDTQYF	TGTGCCAGCAGTGGACCTAGCGGGAGGGCCGCGTCAGATACGCAGTATTTT
TRBV10-3	TRBJ1-1	NA	15	TRBD1	CAISETDRGNTEAFF	TGTGCCATCAGTGAGACGGACAGGGGAAACACTGAAGCTTTCTTT
TRBV24-1	TRBJ2-3	NA	16	NA	CATSDPNAGGTDTQYF	TGTGCCACCAGTGACCCTAATGCAGGCGGCACAGATACGCAGTATTTT
TRBV5-4	TRBJ2-1	NA	15	NA	CASSSQVGPFNEQFF	TGTGCCAGCAGCTCACAGGTAGGACCTTTCAATGAGCAGTTCTTC
TRBV9	TRBJ2-1	NA	16	NA	CASSEGGGRLRNEQFF	TGTGCCAGCAGCGAGGGGGGCGGGAGACTCCGCAATGAGCAGTTCTTC
TRBV5-5	TRBJ1-2	NA	16	NA	CASSTFGQLSNYGYTF	TGTGCCAGCAGCACCTTCGGACAGCTCTCTAACTATGGCTACACCTTC
TRBV5-1	TRBJ2-7	once	16	TRBD1	CASSPLAGTGGVEQYF	TGCGCCAGCAGCCCACTAGCCGGGACAGGGGGGGTCGAGCAGTACTTC
TRBV30	TRBJ1-4	NA	13	NA	CANSGSLWEKLFF	TGTGCAAACTCCGGGAGCCTTTGGGAAAAACTGTTTTTT
TRBV2	TRBJ2-2	NA	13	NA	CASSVEAPGELFF	TGTGCCAGCAGTGTAGAAGCGCCCGGGGAGCTGTTTTTT
TRBV30	TRBJ1-2	NA	13	NA	CAWVATTNYGYTF	TGTGCCTGGGTGGCCACAACCAACTATGGCTACACCTTC
TRBV2	TRBJ2-6	NA	15	NA	CASSDDLSGANVLTF	TGTGCCAGCAGTGACGATCTATCTGGGGCCAACGTCCTGACTTTC
TRBV6-5	TRBJ2-7	NA	11	TRBD1	CTSGQAYEQYF	TGTACGTCGGGACAGGCCTACGAGCAGTACTTC
TRBV10-3	TRBJ2-3	NA	14	TRBD1	CAIRPGQGTDTQYF	TGTGCCATCAGACCGGGACAGGGTACAGATACGCAGTATTTT
TRBV6-4	TRBJ2-1	few	13	NA	CASSDNSYNEQFF	TGTGCCAGCAGTGACAACAGCTACAATGAGCAGTTCTTC
TRBV9	TRBJ2-1	NA	13	NA	CASSVAGRNEQFF	TGTGCCAGCAGCGTCGCAGGGAGGAATGAGCAGTTCTTC
TRBV29-1	TRBJ1-1	NA	13	NA	CSVEEGRGTEAFF	TGCAGCGTTGAAGAAGGGAGGGGTACTGAAGCTTTCTTT
TRBV28	TRBJ2-7	NA	15	TRBD1	CASSLFTGGLGEQYF	TGTGCCAGCAGTTTGTTTACAGGGGGCTTGGGGGAGCAGTACTTC
TRBV6-5	TRBJ1-1	NA	15	TRBD1	CASRPGDSLNTEAFF	TGTGCCAGCAGGCCTGGGGACAGTCTGAACACTGAAGCTTTCTTT
TRBV18	TRBJ1-2	NA	15	NA	CASSPPDTRGYGYTF	TGTGCCAGCTCACCACCGGACACCAGGGGATATGGCTACACCTTC
TRBV24-1	TRBJ2-5	NA	16	TRBD1	CATSDSGQGAGETQYF	TGTGCCACCAGTGATTCGGGACAGGGGGCTGGAGAGACCCAGTACTTC
TRBV11-3	TRBJ1-1	NA	13	NA	CASSLTARTEAFF	TGTGCCAGCAGCTTAACAGCCAGAACTGAAGCTTTCTTT
TRBV28	TRBJ2-5	NA	16	TRBD1	CASRGTGGPRAETQYF	TGTGCCAGCAGGGGAACAGGGGGCCCCCGTGCAGAGACCCAGTACTTC
TRBV27	TRBJ2-1	NA	15	TRBD2	CASRGLAGGDNEQFF	TGTGCCAGCAGGGGACTAGCGGGAGGGGACAATGAGCAGTTCTTC
TRBV5-5	TRBJ1-6	NA	14	NA	CASSDEGLNSPLHF	TGTGCCAGCAGCGACGAGGGCCTAAATTCACCCCTCCACTTT
TRBV28	TRBJ1-1	NA	15	TRBD1	CASTRGTGGRTEAFF	TGTGCCAGCACGAGAGGAACAGGGGGCAGGACTGAAGCTTTCTTT
TRBV5-4	TRBJ1-6	NA	15	NA	CASSLGVGANSPLHF	TGTGCCAGCAGCTTGGGAGTGGGGGCGAATTCACCCCTCCACTTT
TRBV5-6	TRBJ2-6	NA	17	NA	CASRPSTGVWGANVLTF	TGTGCCAGCAGACCATCGACGGGTGTGTGGGGGGCCAACGTCCTGACTTTC
TRBV7-9	TRBJ2-7	once	12	TRBD2	CASSGGAYEQYF	TGTGCCAGCAGCGGGGGGGCCTACGAGCAGTACTTC
TRBV5-1	TRBJ2-5	NA	15	NA	CASSLGQGSEETQYF	TGCGCCAGCAGCTTGGGTCAGGGGTCCGAAGAGACCCAGTACTTC
TRBV18	TRBJ1-3	once	15	TRBD1	CASSPLTGDGNTIYF	TGTGCCAGCTCACCACTGACAGGGGATGGAAACACCATATATTTT
TRBV12-5	TRBJ2-5	NA	16	NA	CASGLGLTGRQETQYF	TGTGCTAGTGGTTTGGGCCTTACCGGGAGACAAGAGACCCAGTACTTC
TRBV6-5	TRBJ1-2	NA	16	TRBD1	CASSYSTGQGAYGYTF	TGTGCCAGCAGTTACTCGACCGGACAGGGGGCCTATGGCTACACCTTC
TRBV5-5	TRBJ2-6	NA	16	NA	CASSPDISSGANVLTF	TGTGCCAGCAGCCCGGACATTTCCTCTGGGGCCAACGTCCTGACTTTC
TRBV19	TRBJ2-2	NA	19	TRBD1	CASRINTGGVSSNTGELFF	TGTGCCAGTAGGATAAATACAGGGGGCGTTTCCTCGAACACCGGGGAGCTGTTTTTT
TRBV5-1	TRBJ2-1	NA	16	TRBD2	CASSLGTSARYNEQFF	TGCGCCAGCAGCTTGGGTACTAGCGCGAGATACAATGAGCAGTTCTTC
TRBV27	TRBJ1-1	NA	16	NA	CASSPSGGGWNTEAFF	TGTGCCAGCAGTCCTTCTGGGGGGGGCTGGAACACTGAAGCTTTCTTT
TRBV6-5	TRBJ2-1	once	14	TRBD2	CASTSGPSLPKQFF	TGTGCCAGTACTAGCGGGCCGTCTCTACCGAAGCAGTTCTTC